The 18 T cell receptor beta chains below come from one sample, sequenced in a study of T cell responses to AZD1222 COVID-19 vaccine listed by TCRdb under 2021. The time point label for this specimen denotes: baseline before first vaccination. The library was made by the immunoSEQ multiplex PCR assay. Held by TCRdb, this immuneACCESS table contains in-frame sequences only and omits some clones. Under half of the omission traces to an unresolved V gene where checked; the cause of the rest is unknown. For this sample the table gives roughly 120,000 clones, of which roughly 90% were detected only once. The top ten clones comprise more than 2.5% of the sample. The sequenced sample was peripheral blood, obtained on day 0 of AZD1222 vaccination. The receptors shown here come from an adult in good health.

The V and J genes are TRBV2 and TRBJ1-3, with D possibly being TRBD1 (5 bases). V was cut by 4 bases and J by 8 bases, with 15 bases left in between. Germline CDR1 SNHLY, CDR2 FYNNEI. The CDR3 contains 14 residues. This chain's CDR3 is CASSVPGGRYTIYF. For the CDR3, the DNA is TGTGCCAGCAGTGTTCCGGGGGGGAGATACACCATATATTTT.

CDR3 region: CASSRQGKSNQPQHF. The CDR3, as DNA: TGTGCCAGCAGCCGTCAAGGAAAAAGCAATCAGCCCCAGCATTTT. The chain couples TRBV7-2 to TRBJ1-5; the D is unclear. CDR1 and CDR2 (germline): SGHTA, FQGNSA. The V and J ends lost 5 bases and 1 base respectively, with 12 bases between them. The CDR3 runs 15 residues.

This chain's CDR3 is CASSRTEGGQPQHF. The CDR3 DNA is TGTGCCAGCAGCCGTACAGAGGGAGGTCAGCCCCAGCATTTT. V gene TRBV6-5 combines with J gene TRBJ1-5, with D uncertain. V gave up 6 bases and J gave up 6 bases, with 15 bases separating them. The length of the CDR3 is 14 residues. Germline CDR1 is MNHEY and CDR2 is SVGAGI.

The V gene is TRBV7-8, the J gene TRBJ2-7, with 7 bases lining up with TRBD2. The germline V gene has CDR1 SGHVS and CDR2 FQNEAQ. The ends lost 2 bases at V and 4 bases at J; junction bases unmatched: 11. The CDR3 length is 16 residues. The CDR3 DNA is TGTGCCAGCAGCTTATCCCTGGGCGGGAGTGGGTACGAGCAGTACTTC. Amino acids: CASSLSLGGSGYEQYF.

This clone came up once. V gene TRBV5-6 combines with J gene TRBJ2-7; 8 bases are a match to TRBD1. The CDR3 runs to 16 residues. The junction had 8 bases not matched to a gene; V was cut back by 0 bases and J by 3 bases. Per the germline V gene, CDR1 is SGHDT and CDR2 is YYEEEE. CDR3 sequence reads: CASSLGGSTGVYEQYF. CDR3 sequence (DNA): TGTGCCAGCAGCTTGGGGGGCTCGACAGGGGTCTACGAGCAGTACTTC. Based on the CDR3 plus reference TRBV5-6 and TRBJ2-7, the full variable domain is DAGVTQSPTHLIKTRGQQVTLRCSPKSGHDTVSWYQQALGQGPQFIFQYYEEEERQRGNFPDRFSGHQFPNYSSELNVNALLLGDSALYLCASSLGGSTGVYEQYFGPGTRLTVT.

V is TRBV6-5 and J is TRBJ1-2, with a tentative D call TRBD1 (5 bases). CDR3 length: 12 amino acids. Trimming shortened V by 7 bases and J by 4 bases, and 10 bases separated the two germline ends. Germline V gives CDR1 MNHEY, CDR2 SVGAGI. Here the CDR3 DNA reads TGTGCCAGCATGGGACGGAGCTATGGCTACACCTTC. This gives the protein CASMGRSYGYTF.

This rearrangement joins TRBV10-3 to TRBJ2-7; D remains ambiguous. The ends were cut back, 4 bases at V and 2 bases at J, with 15 bases in the middle. The CDR3 length is 15 residues. CDR1 and CDR2 (germline): ENHRY, SYGVKD. The CDR3 DNA reads as TGTGCCATCAGTGGTATGTCTCCTAAAACCTACGAGCAGTACTTC. Its protein product is CAISGMSPKTYEQYF.

This chain links TRBV29-1 with TRBJ2-1; TRBD2 aligns across 10 bases. This CDR3 is 17 amino acids long. Unmatched junction bases numbered 6, after V lost 1 base and J lost 0 bases. In germline, CDR1 is SQVTM, CDR2 ANQGSEA. CDR3 amino acids: CSVEGLAGVSSYNEQFF. In nucleotides, the CDR3 is TGCAGCGTTGAAGGTCTAGCGGGGGTAAGCTCCTACAATGAGCAGTTCTTC.

The rearrangement links TRBV2 to TRBJ1-3; no reliable D call. CDR1 and CDR2 from the germline V gene are SNHLY and FYNNEI. CDR3 size: 13 residues. Between the trimmed V and J ends, which lost 0 bases and 4 bases, there was a span of 4 bases. CDR3: CASSEAPGNTIYF. As DNA, the CDR3 is TGTGCCAGCAGTGAAGCCCCCGGAAACACCATATATTTT.

V gene TRBV7-6 combines with J gene TRBJ2-1; TRBD2 aligns across 12 bases. The CDR3 is 18 amino acids. Germline CDR1 is SGHVS and CDR2 is FNYEAQ. J gave up 3 bases and V 5 bases, and 11 bases lay outside the gene matches. Here the CDR3 reads CASSPGRTSGNIYNEQFF. The CDR3 nucleotides are TGTGCCAGCAGCCCAGGGAGGACTAGCGGGAACATCTACAATGAGCAGTTCTTC.

The chain employs TRBV4-1 and TRBJ1-5; D gene ambiguous. V lost 3 bases and J lost 4, with 19 bases in between. The CDR3 extends over 17 amino acids. CDR1 is MGHRA, CDR2 YSYEKL, per germline. This CDR3 is CASSHPGSPRRNQPQHF. The CDR3 nucleotides are TGCGCCAGCAGCCATCCCGGCTCCCCTCGGAGAAATCAGCCCCAGCATTTT.

The rearrangement links TRBV19 to TRBJ2-7, with D maybe TRBD2 (5 bases). Trimming shortened V by 3 bases and J by 7 bases, and 13 bases separated the two germline ends. Per the germline V gene, CDR1 is LNHDA and CDR2 is SQIVND (reference sequence). The CDR3 has 13 residues. The CDR3 DNA follows: TGTGCCAGTAGTATCCGGGTTTCGGGAGAGCAGTACTTC. Amino acids: CASSIRVSGEQYF. Drawing the rest from reference TRBV19 and TRBJ2-7, the complete variable domain is DGGITQSPKYLFRKEGQNVTLSCEQNLNHDAMYWYRQDPGQGLRLIYYSQIVNDFQKGDIAEGYSVSREKKESFPLTVTSAQKNPTAFYLCASSIRVSGEQYFGPGTRLTVT.

As regards this clone: Other DNA sequences from this sample encode an identical CDR3 as well. The CDR3, as DNA: TGTGCCAGCAGTTTTCAAGAGACCCAGTACTTC. It specifies CASSFQETQYF. The J gene is TRBJ2-5, the V gene TRBV28, with D unclear. Trimming cost V 3 bases and J 2 bases, with 1 base left between them. Germline values: CDR1 MDHEN, CDR2 SYDVKM. CDR3 length: 11 residues. Supplemented by reference TRBV28 and TRBJ2-5, the full variable domain reads DVKVTQSSRYLVKRTGEKVFLECVQDMDHENMFWYRQDPGLGLRLIYFSYDVKMKEKGDIPEGYSVSREKKERFSLILESASTNQTSMYLCASSFQETQYFGPGTRLLVL.

The V and J genes are TRBV9 and TRBJ1-2; unclear D gene. Per the germline V gene, CDR1 is SGDLS and CDR2 is YYNGEE. This CDR3 is built from 16 residues. Trimming pared 4 bases from V and 6 bases from J, leaving 22 bases between. In DNA form, the CDR3 reads TGTGCCAGCAGCCCTGACGATGGACTCCGGGGAGATGGCTACACCTTC. Translation gives CASSPDDGLRGDGYTF.

The chain couples TRBV6-5 to TRBJ2-3; D remains ambiguous. The CDR3 extends over 13 amino acids. V gave up 2 bases and J gave up 5 bases, with 8 bases separating them. The germline gives CDR1 MNHEY, CDR2 SVGAGI. The CDR3 protein is CASSYRVEDTQYF. The CDR3 coding sequence is TGTGCCAGCAGTTACAGGGTAGAAGATACGCAGTATTTT.

V gene TRBV7-2 combines with J gene TRBJ1-6, with D perhaps TRBD1 (6 bases). CDR1 SGHTA and CDR2 FQGNSA come from the germline V gene. The V end was cut by 1 base, the J end by 7 bases, with 11 bases between. The CDR3 contains 15 residues. The CDR3, as DNA: TGTGCCAGCAGCTTAGAAGGGGGTAGCAATTCACCCCTCCACTTT. Amino acid sequence: CASSLEGGSNSPLHF.

The chain is built from TRBV4-3 and TRBJ1-2, with D possibly TRBD1 on 5 matching bases. V was pared by 4 bases and J by 4 bases, with 13 bases between. The CDR3 sequence is 14 residues long. Germline V gene data show CDR1 as LGHNA and CDR2 as YSLEER. The CDR3 coding sequence is TGCGCCAGCAGCCCTACGGGGGGATTCTATGGCTACACCTTC. This codes for CASSPTGGFYGYTF.

The J gene is TRBJ1-1, the V gene TRBV11-2; D call uncertain. Trimming took 3 bases from V and 5 from J, leaving 7 bases between them. CDR1 SGHAT and CDR2 FQNNGV come from the germline V gene. The CDR3 extends over 12 amino acids. For the CDR3, the DNA is TGTGCCAGCAGCTTTATTAGGACTGAAGCTTTCTTT. Its translation: CASSFIRTEAFF.